The rows below give T cell receptor beta chains drawn from one sample of a study of cytomegalovirus exposure and HLA in healthy donors. Here immunoSEQ multiplex PCR was the method, and the copy in TCRdb shows in-frame clones only, minus some. The sample shows 150,000 or so clones, 80% of them seen only once. Sequencing was performed on PBMCs. The receptors were sampled from a woman aged 40 to 55 in good health and CMV-seronegative. The CDR3 runs from the conserved cysteine through the conserved F or W. D genes are given only for firm matches.

>TRBJ1-1|-|TRBV7-2
CASSRQLELMNTEAFF
>TRBJ1-2|TRBD1|TRBV2
CASREDRGEGYTF
>TRBJ2-1|TRBD2|TRBV19
CASRLAGLNEQFF
>TRBJ2-1|-|TRBV5-1
CASSLRTWEQFF
>TRBJ1-5|-|TRBV7-9
CASSLGGLGNQPQHF
>TRBJ2-1|TRBD2|TRBV7-7
CASSRGGETGNEQFF
>TRBJ2-7|-|TRBV7-9
CASSLGSRDYEQYF
>TRBJ2-5|TRBD2|TRBV7-9
CASSLPLAGGQETQYF
>TRBJ2-5|TRBD1|TRBV30
CAWSHRTGGETQYF
>TRBJ1-1|-|TRBV11-3
CASSMNTEAFF
>TRBJ2-1|-|TRBV27
CASSLSSRAYNEQFF
>TRBJ1-1|-|TRBV27
CASSSTKGRAFF
>TRBJ1-2|-|TRBV28
CASSLGSGEGYGYTF
>TRBJ2-7|TRBD1|TRBV28
CASINRDRQYF
>TRBJ2-3|TRBD2|TRBV4-3
CASSPRLAGEGDTQYF
>TRBJ1-6|-|TRBV11-2
CASSLPLQVHSPLHF
>TRBJ2-7|TRBD2|TRBV7-3
CASSLSGTSGTEQYF
>TRBJ1-5|-|TRBV15
CATSRESGQPQHF
>TRBJ2-3|TRBD2|TRBV6-1
CASTSGGVADTQYF
>TRBJ2-7|-|TRBV30
CAWSADRSYEQYF
>TRBJ1-1|-|TRBV28
CAEGAIGTEAFF
>TRBJ1-2|-|TRBV7-2
CASSQDRVGNYGYTF
>TRBJ2-1|TRBD2|TRBV19
CASSIELAINEQFF
>TRBJ2-1|TRBD2|TRBV11-3
CASSLEAGGRNEQFF
>TRBJ2-3|TRBD2|TRBV7-2
CASSFTSGGAADTQYF
>TRBJ2-3|-|TRBV27
CASGRGDSTDTQYF
>TRBJ2-3|TRBD2|TRBV5-4
CASSLWSGGTDTQYF
>TRBJ2-1|-|TRBV9
CASSARGSYNEQFF
>TRBJ2-7|-|TRBV7-2
CASSRRTVSSYEQYF
>TRBJ2-5|-|TRBV4-1
CASSQGLTGGETQYF
>TRBJ2-7|TRBD1|TRBV19
CASSMGRVGTGTYEQYF
>TRBJ2-1|TRBD2|TRBV19
CASSPNSGSWDNEQFF
>TRBJ2-7|TRBD2|TRBV7-2
CASSLAQREIIEQYF
>TRBJ1-2|-|TRBV19
CASSNREATPRYGYTF
>TRBJ1-1|TRBD1|TRBV7-8
CASSPGQLMNTEAFF
>TRBJ1-2|-|TRBV21-1
CASSKTCLRVPYGYTF
>TRBJ2-3|TRBD2|TRBV30
CAWSVIAGGLSTDTQYF
>TRBJ2-7|-|TRBV7-2
CASSSSQLGDEQYF
>TRBJ2-7|TRBD2|TRBV7-9
CASSLAGLAGLEQYF
>TRBJ1-1|TRBD1|TRBV11-3
CASSARQGLNTEAFF
>TRBJ1-1|-|TRBV9
CASSVGQIETEAFF